What follows describes a single T cell receptor beta chain. The assay was immunoSEQ multiplex PCR, and TCRdb's table has in-frame clones only and misses some. The sample has 30,000 to 40,000 clones; roughly nine tenths are singletons. Germline-derived CDR1 and CDR2 are SGHNT and YYREEE (reference sequence). This CDR3 is 14 amino acids long. V was clipped by 4 bases and J by 5 bases, with 10 bases between them. These data are taken from a study of T cell changes during pregnancy in multiple sclerosis. This specimen was peripheral blood, taken in the third trimester of pregnancy. The rearrangement joins TRBV5-4 to TRBJ1-6; D is possibly TRBD1 (6 bases). The sequence came from a female donor in good health, enrolled as a control in a pregnancy study. CDR3 region: CASSRTADNSPLHF. CDR3 DNA sequence: TGTGCCAGCAGCCGGACAGCAGATAATTCACCCCTCCACTTT.